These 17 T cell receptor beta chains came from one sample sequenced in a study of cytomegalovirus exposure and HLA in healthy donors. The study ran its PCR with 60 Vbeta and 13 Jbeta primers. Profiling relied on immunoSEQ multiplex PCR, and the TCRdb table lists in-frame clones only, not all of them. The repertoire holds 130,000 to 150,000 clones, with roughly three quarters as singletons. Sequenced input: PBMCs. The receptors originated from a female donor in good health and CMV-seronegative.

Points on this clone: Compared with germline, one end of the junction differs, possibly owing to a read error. DNA of the CDR3: TGTGCCAGTAGTGAAATGGGTAGGGGTCTCGATGGCTACCCCTTC. Residues: CASSEMGRGLDGYPF. This chain connects TRBV19 to TRBJ1-2, with D maybe TRBD1 (5 bases). This CDR3 is built from 15 residues. Per germline, CDR1 LNHDA and CDR2 SQIVND (reference sequence).

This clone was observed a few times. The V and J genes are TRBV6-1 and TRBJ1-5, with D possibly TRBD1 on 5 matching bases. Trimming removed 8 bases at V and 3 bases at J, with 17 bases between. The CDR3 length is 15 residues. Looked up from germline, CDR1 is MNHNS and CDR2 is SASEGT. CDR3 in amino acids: CASRRDSGFNQPQHF. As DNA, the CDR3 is TGTGCCAGCCGGAGGGACTCCGGGTTCAATCAGCCCCAGCATTTT.

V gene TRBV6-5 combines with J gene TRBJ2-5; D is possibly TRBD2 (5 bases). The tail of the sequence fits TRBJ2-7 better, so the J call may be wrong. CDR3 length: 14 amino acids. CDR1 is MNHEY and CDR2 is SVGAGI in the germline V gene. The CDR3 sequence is CASSEVGVGDEQYF. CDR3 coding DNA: TGTGCCAGCAGTGAGGTTGGGGTGGGAGACGAGCAGTACTTC.

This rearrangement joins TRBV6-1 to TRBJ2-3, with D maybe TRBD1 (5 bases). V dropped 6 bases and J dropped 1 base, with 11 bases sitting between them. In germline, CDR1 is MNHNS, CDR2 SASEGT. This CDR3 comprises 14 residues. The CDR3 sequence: CASRTIRGTDTQYF. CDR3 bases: TGTGCCAGCAGAACAATCAGGGGCACAGATACGCAGTATTTT.

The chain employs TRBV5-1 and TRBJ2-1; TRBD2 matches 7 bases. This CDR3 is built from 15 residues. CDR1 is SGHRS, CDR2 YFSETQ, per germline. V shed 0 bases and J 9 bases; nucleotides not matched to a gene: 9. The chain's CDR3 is CASSLEALAVGEQFF. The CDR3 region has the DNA TGCGCCAGCAGCTTGGAAGCGCTAGCGGTTGGTGAGCAGTTCTTC.

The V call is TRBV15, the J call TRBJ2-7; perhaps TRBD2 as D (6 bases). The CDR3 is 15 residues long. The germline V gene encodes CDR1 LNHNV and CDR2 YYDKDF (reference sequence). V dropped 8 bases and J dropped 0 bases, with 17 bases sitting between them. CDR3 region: CATLPYGSGSYEQYF. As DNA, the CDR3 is TGTGCCACCCTCCCGTACGGGAGTGGCTCCTACGAGCAGTACTTC.

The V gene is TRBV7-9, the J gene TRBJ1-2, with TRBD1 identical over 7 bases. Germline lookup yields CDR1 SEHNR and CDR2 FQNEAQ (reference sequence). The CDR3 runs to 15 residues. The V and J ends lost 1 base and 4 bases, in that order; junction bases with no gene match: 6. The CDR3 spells CASSLGGGSGYGYTF. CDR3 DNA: TGTGCCAGCAGCTTAGGAGGGGGCAGTGGCTATGGCTACACCTTC.

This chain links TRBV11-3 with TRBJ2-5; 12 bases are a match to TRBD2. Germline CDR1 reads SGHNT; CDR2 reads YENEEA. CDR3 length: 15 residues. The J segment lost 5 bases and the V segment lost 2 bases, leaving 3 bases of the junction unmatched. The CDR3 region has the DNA TGTGCCAGCAGCTTAACTAGCGGGGGGCCGGAGACCCAGTACTTC. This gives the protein CASSLTSGGPETQYF.

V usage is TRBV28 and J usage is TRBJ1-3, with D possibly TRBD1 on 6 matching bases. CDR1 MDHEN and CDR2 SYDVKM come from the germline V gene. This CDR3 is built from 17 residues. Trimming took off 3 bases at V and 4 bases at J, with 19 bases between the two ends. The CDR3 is CASSLLTGSSYGNTIYF. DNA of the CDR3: TGTGCCAGCAGTTTGTTGACAGGCTCGAGCTACGGAAACACCATATATTTT. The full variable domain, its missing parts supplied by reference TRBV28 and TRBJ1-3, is DVKVTQSSRYLVKRTGEKVFLECVQDMDHENMFWYRQDPGLGLRLIYFSYDVKMKEKGDIPEGYSVSREKKERFSLILESASTNQTSMYLCASSLLTGSSYGNTIYFGEGSWLTVV.

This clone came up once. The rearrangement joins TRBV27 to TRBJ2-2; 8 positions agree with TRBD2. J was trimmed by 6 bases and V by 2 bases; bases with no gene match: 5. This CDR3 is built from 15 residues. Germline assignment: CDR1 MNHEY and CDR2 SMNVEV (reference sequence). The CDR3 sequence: CASSLNSAGAGELFF. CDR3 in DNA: TGTGCCAGCAGTTTAAACTCAGCGGGAGCCGGGGAGCTGTTTTTT.

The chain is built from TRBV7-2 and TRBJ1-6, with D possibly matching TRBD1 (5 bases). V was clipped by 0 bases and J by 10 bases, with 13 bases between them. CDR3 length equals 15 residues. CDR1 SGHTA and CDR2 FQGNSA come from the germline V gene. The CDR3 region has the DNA TGTGCCAGCAGCTTAGCTGGCCAGGGTCAATCACCCCTCCACTTT. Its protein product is CASSLAGQGQSPLHF.

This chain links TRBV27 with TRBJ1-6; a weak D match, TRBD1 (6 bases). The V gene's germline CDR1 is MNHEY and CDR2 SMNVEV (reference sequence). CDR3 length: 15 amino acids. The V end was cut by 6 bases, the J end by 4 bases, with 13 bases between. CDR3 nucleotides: TGTGCCAGCAGGGATGATGGACAGTATAATTCACCCCTCCACTTT. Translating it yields CASRDDGQYNSPLHF.

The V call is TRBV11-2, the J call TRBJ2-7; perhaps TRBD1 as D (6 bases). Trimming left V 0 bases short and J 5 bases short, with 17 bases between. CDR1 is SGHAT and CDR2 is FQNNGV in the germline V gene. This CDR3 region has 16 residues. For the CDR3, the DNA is TGTGCCAGCAGCTTAGATCCTCTCTCTTGGGGGCACGAGCAGTACTTC. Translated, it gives CASSLDPLSWGHEQYF.

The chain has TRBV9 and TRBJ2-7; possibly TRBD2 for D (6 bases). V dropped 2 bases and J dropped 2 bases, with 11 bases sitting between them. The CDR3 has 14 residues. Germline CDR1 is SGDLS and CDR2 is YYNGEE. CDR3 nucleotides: TGTGCCAGCAGCGTCCGGGACTCCCCCTACGAGCAGTACTTC. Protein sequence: CASSVRDSPYEQYF.

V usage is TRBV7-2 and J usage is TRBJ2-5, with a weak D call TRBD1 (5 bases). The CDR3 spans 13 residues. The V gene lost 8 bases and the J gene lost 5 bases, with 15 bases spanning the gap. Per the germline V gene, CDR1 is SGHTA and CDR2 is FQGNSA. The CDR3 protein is CASGWGQGETQYF. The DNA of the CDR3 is TGTGCCAGCGGGTGGGGCCAAGGGGAGACCCAGTACTTC.

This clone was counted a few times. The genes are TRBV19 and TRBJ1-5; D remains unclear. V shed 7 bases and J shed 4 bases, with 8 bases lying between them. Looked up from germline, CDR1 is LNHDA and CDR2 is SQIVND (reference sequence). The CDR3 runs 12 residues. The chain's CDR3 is CASTGGNQPQHF. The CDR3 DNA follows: TGTGCCAGTACTGGAGGAAATCAGCCCCAGCATTTT. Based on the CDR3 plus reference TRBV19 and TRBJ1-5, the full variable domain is DGGITQSPKYLFRKEGQNVTLSCEQNLNHDAMYWYRQDPGQGLRLIYYSQIVNDFQKGDIAEGYSVSREKKESFPLTVTSAQKNPTAFYLCASTGGNQPQHFGDGTRLSIL.

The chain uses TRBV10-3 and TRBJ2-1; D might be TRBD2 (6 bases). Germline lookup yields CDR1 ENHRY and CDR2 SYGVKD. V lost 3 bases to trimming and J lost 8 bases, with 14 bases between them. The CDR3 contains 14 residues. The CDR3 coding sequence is TGTGCCATCAGTGACGGGAGATTAGGGCATGAGCAGTTCTTC. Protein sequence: CAISDGRLGHEQFF.